These T cell receptor beta chains were read from a single sample in a study of metastatic and nonmetastatic thyroid tumors. TCRdb reprocessed the PCR reads via MiXCR. Of around 34,000 clones in the sample, 15% were seen once. Sequenced: blood. The receptor source for this set is a male donor with papillary thyroid cancer or a benign thyroid nodule (not recorded which). Some clones in this sample may be carry-over from other donors' samples. CDR3s leave out the opening cysteine and the closing phenylalanine or tryptophan. Clone size, where shown, is once, few, many, or a class for clones that have expanded.

>many|TRBV6-2/TRBV6-3|TRBJ2-1
ASALAGEDNEQF
>.|TRBV6-1|TRBJ2-7
ASTSRETYEQY
>.|TRBV30|TRBJ2-3
AWSPGTQNPDTQY
>few|TRBV12-3/TRBV12-4|TRBJ1-2
ASILQGFYGYT
>few|TRBV6-1|TRBJ2-2
ASYETGDSTAELF
>.|TRBV7-2|TRBJ1-2
ASSSLLRVSGYT
>.|TRBV7-2|TRBJ1-2
ASSLWFLYGYT
>many|TRBV18|TRBJ2-7
ASSPQTGDAYEQY
>many|TRBV28|TRBJ1-4
ASSSQGTRLHEKLF
>many|TRBV2|TRBJ2-4
ASSEGLRVRQY
>.|TRBV20-1|TRBJ2-3
SARDRRSTDTQY
>many|TRBV27|TRBJ2-3
ASSSNSGTDTQY
>few|TRBV25-1|TRBJ1-3
ASTAGDTIY
>many|TRBV3-1|TRBJ2-2
ASRSSSANTGELF
>many|TRBV11-3|TRBJ1-6
ASSFGFSYNSPLH
>many|TRBV6-1|TRBJ2-5
ASTLRFSGNQETQY
>many|TRBV11-1|TRBJ2-1
ASSLGLAGGLGNEQF
>.|TRBV12-3/TRBV12-4|TRBJ2-7
ASSVPAGGPHEQS
>.|TRBV20-1|TRBJ2-7
SARGSGTAYEQY
>many|TRBV27|TRBJ2-7
ASSLVGNRGIGEQY
>many|TRBV7-7|TRBJ2-1
ASSLRLAAYNEQF
>few|TRBV6-1|TRBJ2-5
ASGEFGPQDTQY
>.|TRBV27|TRBJ1-1
ASGVPGQGFAF
>once|TRBV6-1|TRBJ2-1
AINAPGLRFNEQF
>many|TRBV6-5|TRBJ2-2
ASSYLGLEGKGTGELF
>many|TRBV5-1|TRBJ2-1
ASSLVGPSEQF
>.|TRBV20-1|TRBJ2-1
SAREPTIVRNEQF